One sample yielded the 17 T cell receptor beta chains listed below, sequenced in a study of blood T cell repertoires in COVID-19. Generated by immunoSEQ multiplex PCR, the TCRdb table keeps only in-frame clones and is missing some. Of over 400,000 clones in the sample, 70% to 90% were seen once. The sample consisted of peripheral blood. The receptors originated from a human donor in a cohort sampled during active COVID-19.

The chain couples TRBV7-2 to TRBJ1-4, with D possibly TRBD1 on 6 matching bases. Deletions cut 2 bases from V and 4 bases from J, with 14 bases between. The CDR3 totals 16 residues. Germline CDR1 reads SGHTA; CDR2 reads FQGNSA. In DNA, the CDR3 is TGTGCCAGCAGCTTATTCTGGGGGCAGGGTAATGAAAAACTGTTTTTT. It codes for CASSLFWGQGNEKLFF.

J is TRBJ1-2 and V is TRBV6-6; the match to TRBD1 covers 9 bases. The CDR3 is made up of 14 amino acids. After removal of 5 bases from V and 5 bases from J, the junction contained 6 bases not matched to a gene. Germline V lookup: CDR1 MNHNY, CDR2 SVGAGI (reference sequence). CDR3 sequence (DNA): TGTGCCAGCAGTCTTCGGACAGGGGAGTATGGCTACACCTTC. It is translated as CASSLRTGEYGYTF.

The V and J genes are TRBV19 and TRBJ1-3; D is unresolved. This CDR3 spans 15 amino acids. Looked up from germline, CDR1 is LNHDA and CDR2 is SQIVND (reference sequence). V lost 5 bases and J 2 bases, leaving 13 bases between the germline ends. CDR3 sequence (DNA): TGTGCCAGTAGTCCGACGGGGTTTGCTGGAAACACCATATATTTT. It yields the protein CASSPTGFAGNTIYF. Together with reference TRBV19 and TRBJ1-3, the CDR3 gives the full variable domain: DGGITQSPKYLFRKEGQNVTLSCEQNLNHDAMYWYRQDPGQGLRLIYYSQIVNDFQKGDIAEGYSVSREKKESFPLTVTSAQKNPTAFYLCASSPTGFAGNTIYFGEGSWLTVV.

J is TRBJ2-7 and V is TRBV6-6, with D possibly being TRBD2 (5 bases). The germline gives CDR1 MNHNY, CDR2 SVGAGI (reference sequence). V gave up 8 bases and J gave up 0 bases, with 8 bases separating them. The CDR3 is 12 residues long. In DNA, the CDR3 is TGTGCCAGCGAAGGGAGCTCCTACGAGCAGTACTTC. This gives the protein CASEGSSYEQYF.

This chain connects TRBV2 to TRBJ2-2, with D possibly being TRBD1 (6 bases). This CDR3 contains 15 residues. The germline V gene encodes CDR1 SNHLY and CDR2 FYNNEI. Trimming left V 6 bases short and J 0 bases short, with 11 bases between. The CDR3 sequence is CASRRDTANTGELFF. The CDR3, as DNA: TGTGCCAGCAGAAGGGACACAGCGAACACCGGGGAGCTGTTTTTT.

This clone was found a few times. The chain employs TRBV5-6 and TRBJ1-2; 11 bases align to TRBD1. CDR3 length equals 14 residues. Germline lookup yields CDR1 SGHDT and CDR2 YYEEEE. Losses at the gene ends were 4 bases for V and 8 bases for J; bases not matched to a gene: 7. The CDR3 loop is CASSTDRGLRGYTF. The CDR3 DNA follows: TGTGCCAGCAGCACGGACAGGGGGCTTCGGGGCTACACCTTC.

The chain recombines TRBV7-2 with TRBJ2-2, with D unclear. Germline CDR1 and CDR2: SGHTA and FQGNSA. This CDR3 comprises 13 residues. The V end was cut by 3 bases, the J end by 6 bases, with 8 bases between. CDR3 bases: TGTGCCAGCAGCTTTAACTACGCCGGGGAGCTGTTTTTT. Translating it yields CASSFNYAGELFF.

This chain connects TRBV19 to TRBJ1-5; weak D call: TRBD1 (5 bases). The CDR3 contains 15 residues. Germline values: CDR1 LNHDA, CDR2 SQIVND (reference sequence). V lost 9 bases and J lost 6, with 21 bases in between. The CDR3 loop is CASNHVRGIRQPQHF. The CDR3 coding sequence is TGTGCCAGCAACCACGTACGGGGGATTCGTCAGCCCCAGCATTTT.

CDR3: CASSGRVDNEQFF. In DNA, the CDR3 is TGTGCCAGTAGCGGGAGGGTCGACAATGAGCAGTTCTTC. The rearrangement uses TRBV19 and TRBJ2-1; 8 nucleotides align to TRBD2. The germline gives CDR1 LNHDA, CDR2 SQIVND (reference sequence). The CDR3 is made up of 13 amino acids. With 6 bases clipped from V and 5 bases from J, the junction kept 3 bases outside the gene matches.

This clone appeared a single time. This chain uses TRBV3-1 (or the pseudogene TRBV3-2) with TRBJ1-6, with D possibly matching TRBD1 (5 bases). This CDR3 comprises 14 residues. Germline CDR1 and CDR2: LGHDT and YNNKEL (reference sequence). V was trimmed by 4 bases and J by 10 bases, leaving 14 bases between them. The CDR3 reads CASSLGRARSPLHF. The CDR3 DNA reads as TGTGCCAGCAGCCTTGGCAGGGCAAGATCACCCCTCCACTTT.

V is TRBV7-2 and J is TRBJ1-4; D not resolved. Trimming took off 1 base at V and 3 bases at J, with 12 bases between the two ends. The CDR3 is made up of 16 amino acids. Germline V gives CDR1 SGHTA, CDR2 FQGNSA. The CDR3 loop reads CASSLDGIRANEKLFF. The DNA for the CDR3 is TGTGCCAGCAGCTTAGACGGGATTAGGGCTAATGAAAAACTGTTTTTT.

This clone was seen only once. The CDR3 region is CASGFPTGAGANVLTF. CDR3 nucleotide sequence: TGTGCTAGTGGTTTTCCGACAGGGGCTGGGGCCAACGTCCTGACTTTC. The V call is TRBV12-5, the J call TRBJ2-6; TRBD1 agrees at 8 bases. This CDR3 has 16 amino acids. Germline V gene data show CDR1 as LGHNT and CDR2 as FRNRAP. V was clipped by 3 bases and J by 2 bases; unmatched bases: 3.

The genes are TRBV18 and TRBJ2-1, with TRBD2 identical over 14 bases. The V gene end was trimmed by 4 bases and the J gene end by 6 bases; junction bases not matched to a gene: 5. The V gene's germline CDR1 is KGHSH and CDR2 LQKENI. This CDR3 is built from 16 residues. CDR3 in amino acids: CASSRGLAGGSNEQFF. The CDR3 nucleotides read TGTGCCAGCTCACGAGGACTAGCGGGAGGATCCAATGAGCAGTTCTTC.

The chain links TRBV7-9 to TRBJ2-1; 7 bases agree with TRBD1. CDR3 length: 19 residues. Looked up from germline, CDR1 is SEHNR and CDR2 is FQNEAQ (reference sequence). The V and J ends lost 3 bases and 1 base, in that order; junction bases with no gene match: 15. CDR3 in amino acids: CASSFSLATGVSSYNEQFF. The CDR3 region has the DNA TGTGCCAGCAGCTTCTCCCTGGCTACAGGGGTCAGTTCCTACAATGAGCAGTTCTTC.

This sequence joins TRBV30 and TRBJ1-2; 7 bases are shared with TRBD1. Germline CDR1 is GTSNPN and CDR2 is SVGIG (reference sequence). The CDR3 loop spans 11 amino acids. Germline trimming cut 2 bases from V and 8 bases from J; bases unmatched to any gene: 2. The CDR3 region has the DNA TGTGCCTGGAGTCAGGGGGAAGGCTACACCTTC. Its translation is CAWSQGEGYTF.

J is TRBJ2-3 and V is TRBV15; weak D call: TRBD2 (6 bases). Germline V lookup: CDR1 LNHNV, CDR2 YYDKDF (reference sequence). The CDR3 loop spans 14 amino acids. Trimming left V 4 bases short and J 2 bases short, with 10 bases between. CDR3 in amino acids: CATSTGLNTDTQYF. In nucleotides, the CDR3 is TGTGCCACCAGCACGGGACTGAACACAGATACGCAGTATTTT. The full variable domain, with the rest looked up from reference TRBV15 and TRBJ2-3, is DAMVIQNPRYQVTQFGKPVTLSCSQTLNHNVMYWYQQKSSQAPKLLFHYYDKDFNNEADTPDNFQSRRPNTSFCFLDIRSPGLGDTAMYLCATSTGLNTDTQYFGPGTRLTVL.

The genes are TRBV5-6 and TRBJ2-7; perhaps TRBD1 as D (6 bases). Trimming stripped 4 bases from V and 7 bases from J, with 12 bases between. Germline loops: CDR1 SGHDT, CDR2 YYEEEE. The CDR3 totals 12 residues. This chain's CDR3 is CASSPDTGEQYF. CDR3 sequence (DNA): TGTGCCAGCAGCCCGGACACAGGGGAGCAGTACTTC.